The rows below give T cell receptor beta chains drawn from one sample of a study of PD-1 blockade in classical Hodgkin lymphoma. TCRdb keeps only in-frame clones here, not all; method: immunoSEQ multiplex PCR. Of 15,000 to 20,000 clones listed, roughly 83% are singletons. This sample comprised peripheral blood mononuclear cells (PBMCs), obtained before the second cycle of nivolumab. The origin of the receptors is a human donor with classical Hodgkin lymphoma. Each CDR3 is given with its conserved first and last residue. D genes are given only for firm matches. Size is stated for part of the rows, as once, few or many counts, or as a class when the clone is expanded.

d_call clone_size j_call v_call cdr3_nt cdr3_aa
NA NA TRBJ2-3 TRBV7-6 TGTGCCAGCAGCTTAGAAGAGGGGGGACCAACAGATACGCAGTATTTT CASSLEEGGPTDTQYF
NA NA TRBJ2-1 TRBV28 TGTGCCAGCAGCAGGGGTGACTACCTAACCTACAATGAGCAGTTCTTC CASSRGDYLTYNEQFF
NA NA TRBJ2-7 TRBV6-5 TGTGCCAGCAGCCCTTCAAGGGAACCCTACGAGCAGTACTTC CASSPSREPYEQYF
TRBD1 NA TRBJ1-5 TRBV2 TGTGCCAGCAGTCAACAGGGGAGAGCAAGCAATCAGCCCCAGCATTTT CASSQQGRASNQPQHF
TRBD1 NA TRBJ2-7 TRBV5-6 TGTGCCAGCAGCTTGCCAGGGGGCGAGCAGTACTTC CASSLPGGEQYF
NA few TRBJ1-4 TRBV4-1 TGCGCCAGCAGCCAAGACAGGGATAATGAAAAACTGTTTTTT CASSQDRDNEKLFF
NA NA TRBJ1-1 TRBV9 TGTGCCAGCAGCGTCGGCAGCCGAGGGCCTGAAGCTTTCTTT CASSVGSRGPEAFF
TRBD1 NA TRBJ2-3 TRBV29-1 TGCAGCGTTGATGGTGGCTTCGGGATGACAGGGCTGCTCACAGATACGCAGTATTTT CSVDGGFGMTGLLTDTQYF
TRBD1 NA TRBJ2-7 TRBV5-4 TGTGCCAGCAGCTTGTGGACAGGGTCCTACGAGCAGTACTTC CASSLWTGSYEQYF
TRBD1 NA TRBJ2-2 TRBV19 TGTGCCAGTATCTCGGGCAGGGGGCTCGGCACCGGGGAGCTGTTTTTT CASISGRGLGTGELFF
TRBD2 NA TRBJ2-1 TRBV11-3 TGTGCCAGCAGTACTAGCGGGAGTACCTACAATGAGCAGTTCTTC CASSTSGSTYNEQFF
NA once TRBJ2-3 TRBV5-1 TGCGCCAGCAGCTTCGTAGGCAGTCTACGATCAGATACGCAGTATTTT CASSFVGSLRSDTQYF
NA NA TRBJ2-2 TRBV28 TGTGCCAGCAGTTTGGCCGTGGGCACCGGGGAGCTGTTTTTT CASSLAVGTGELFF
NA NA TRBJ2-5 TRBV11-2 TGTGCCAGCAGCTTTTGGCGGGGTCAAGAGACCCAGTACTTC CASSFWRGQETQYF
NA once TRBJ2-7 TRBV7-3 TGTGCCAGCAGCGGGTTCATCGGGACTCAGTCCGAGCAGTACTTC CASSGFIGTQSEQYF
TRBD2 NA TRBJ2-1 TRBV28 TGTGCCAGCACGTCTAGCGGGAGCGTCAGCTCCTACAATGAGCAGTTCTTC CASTSSGSVSSYNEQFF
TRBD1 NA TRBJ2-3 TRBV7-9 TGTGCCAGCAGCCCCAACCGACAGGGTGCCCCCGATACGCAGTATTTT CASSPNRQGAPDTQYF
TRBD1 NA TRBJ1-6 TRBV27 TGTGCCAGCAGTTTTAAGGGACAGGGAAACAATTCACCCCTCCACTTT CASSFKGQGNNSPLHF
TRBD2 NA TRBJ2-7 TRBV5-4 TGTGCCAGCAGCCCGGGGGGGGCTGAGCAGTACTTC CASSPGGAEQYF
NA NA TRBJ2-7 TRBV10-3 TGTGCCATCAGTGAGACAGCCTACGAGCAGTACTTC CAISETAYEQYF
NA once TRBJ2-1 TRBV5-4 TGTGCCAGCAGCCGACCCCAGGCTGAGCAGTTCTTC CASSRPQAEQFF
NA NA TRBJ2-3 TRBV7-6 TGTGCCAGCAGCTTAGCGGACGGGGCGCATACGCAGTATTTT CASSLADGAHTQYF
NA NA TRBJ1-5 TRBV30 TGTGCCTGGGATGACAGTAGCAATCAGCCCCAGCATTTT CAWDDSSNQPQHF
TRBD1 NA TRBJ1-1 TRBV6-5 TGTGCCAGCAGTTACTCGGGACAGGGGTGGACTGAAGCTTTCTTT CASSYSGQGWTEAFF
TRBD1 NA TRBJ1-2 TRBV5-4 TGTGCCAGCAGTCCTCTCGACAGGGGTCACGGCTACACCTTC CASSPLDRGHGYTF
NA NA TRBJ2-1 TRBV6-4 TGTGCCAGCAGTGAACAGATTCCATACAATGAGCAGTTCTTC CASSEQIPYNEQFF
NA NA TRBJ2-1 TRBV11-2 TGTGCCAGCAGCTCCTATCTCCTGGGGGATGAGCAGTTCTTC CASSSYLLGDEQFF
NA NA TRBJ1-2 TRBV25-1 TGTGCCAGCAGTGCCCGGACAGTACCCTATGGCTACACCTTC CASSARTVPYGYTF
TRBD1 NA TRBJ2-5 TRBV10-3 TGTGCCATCAGTGTCTTACGGGACAGTTGGGAGACCCAGTACTTC CAISVLRDSWETQYF
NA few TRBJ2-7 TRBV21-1 TGTGCCAGCAGGACGCAAGACTCCTACGAGCAGTACTTC CASRTQDSYEQYF
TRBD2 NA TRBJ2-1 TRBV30 TGTGCCTGGAGTATAGGACTAGGGGATTCTACGGTGCAGTTCTTC CAWSIGLGDSTVQFF
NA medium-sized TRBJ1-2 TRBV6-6 TGTGCCAGCAGTTACTCAGAGGTCTATGGCTACACCTTC CASSYSEVYGYTF
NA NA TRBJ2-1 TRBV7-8 TGTGCCAGCAGCCCCCAGGCGGGTCTGATTTACAATGAGCAGTTCTTC CASSPQAGLIYNEQFF